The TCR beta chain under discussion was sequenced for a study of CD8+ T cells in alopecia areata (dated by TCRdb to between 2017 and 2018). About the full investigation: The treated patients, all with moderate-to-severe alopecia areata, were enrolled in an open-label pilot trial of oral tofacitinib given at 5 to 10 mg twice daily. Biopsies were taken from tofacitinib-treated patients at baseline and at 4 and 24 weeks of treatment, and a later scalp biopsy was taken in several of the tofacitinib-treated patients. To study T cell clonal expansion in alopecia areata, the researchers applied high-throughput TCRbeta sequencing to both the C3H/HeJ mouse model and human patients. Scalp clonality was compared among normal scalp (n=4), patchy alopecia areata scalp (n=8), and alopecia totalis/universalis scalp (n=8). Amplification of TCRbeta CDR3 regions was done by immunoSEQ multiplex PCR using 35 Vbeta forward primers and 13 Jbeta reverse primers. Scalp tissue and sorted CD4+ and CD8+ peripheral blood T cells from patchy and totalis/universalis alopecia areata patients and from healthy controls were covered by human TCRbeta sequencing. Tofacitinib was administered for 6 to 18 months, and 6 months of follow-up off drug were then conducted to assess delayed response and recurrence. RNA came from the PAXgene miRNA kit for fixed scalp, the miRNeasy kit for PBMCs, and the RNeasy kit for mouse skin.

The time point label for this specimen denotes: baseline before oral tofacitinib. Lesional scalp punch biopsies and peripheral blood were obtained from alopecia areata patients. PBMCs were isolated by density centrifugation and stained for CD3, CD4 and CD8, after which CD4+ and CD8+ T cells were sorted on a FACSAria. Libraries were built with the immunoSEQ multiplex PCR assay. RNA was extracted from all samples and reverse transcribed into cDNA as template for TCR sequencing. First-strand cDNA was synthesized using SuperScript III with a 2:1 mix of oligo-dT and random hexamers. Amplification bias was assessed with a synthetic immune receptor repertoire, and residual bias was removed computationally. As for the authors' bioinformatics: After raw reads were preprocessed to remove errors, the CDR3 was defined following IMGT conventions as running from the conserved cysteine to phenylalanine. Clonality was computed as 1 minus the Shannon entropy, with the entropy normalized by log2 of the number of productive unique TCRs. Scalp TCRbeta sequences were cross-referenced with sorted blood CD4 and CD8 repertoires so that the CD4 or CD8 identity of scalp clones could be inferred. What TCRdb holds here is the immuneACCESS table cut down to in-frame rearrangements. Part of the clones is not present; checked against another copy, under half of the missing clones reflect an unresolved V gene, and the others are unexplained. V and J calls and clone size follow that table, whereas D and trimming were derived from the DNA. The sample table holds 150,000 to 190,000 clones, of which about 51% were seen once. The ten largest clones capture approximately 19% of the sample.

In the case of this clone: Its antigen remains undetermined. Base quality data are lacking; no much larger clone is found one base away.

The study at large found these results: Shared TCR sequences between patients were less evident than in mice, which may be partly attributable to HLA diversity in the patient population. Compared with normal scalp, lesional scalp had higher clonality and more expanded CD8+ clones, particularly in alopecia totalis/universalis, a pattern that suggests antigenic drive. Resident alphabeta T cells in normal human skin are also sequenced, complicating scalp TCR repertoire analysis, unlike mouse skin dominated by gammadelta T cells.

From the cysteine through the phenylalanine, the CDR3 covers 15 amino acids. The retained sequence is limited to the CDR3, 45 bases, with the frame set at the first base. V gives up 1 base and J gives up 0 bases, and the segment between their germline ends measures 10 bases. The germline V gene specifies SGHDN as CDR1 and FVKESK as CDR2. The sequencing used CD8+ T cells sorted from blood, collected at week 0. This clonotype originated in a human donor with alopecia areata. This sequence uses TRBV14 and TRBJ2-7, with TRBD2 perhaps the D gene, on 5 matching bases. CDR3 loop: CASSQGKGSSYEQYF. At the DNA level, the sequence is TGTGCCAGCAGCCAAGGTAAAGGGAGCTCCTACGAGCAGTACTTC.